These 12 T cell receptor beta chains were sequenced from one sample in a study of post-analysis software for immune sequencing data. TCR beta libraries were prepared from cDNA with unique molecular identifiers. TCRdb re-derived calls from the PCR reads in MiXCR, one entry per CDR3 protein. The sample holds about 200,000 distinct CDR3 sequences; about 30% are singletons and the top ten take about 3.7%. Their antigens remain unidentified. Study outcomes and limitations: Compared with controls, patients had more of roughly five TRBV segments, including TRBV5-6, TRBV5-1 and TRBV20-1.

Material: blood. Receptor source: a girl younger than 18 with multiple sclerosis.

The chain recombines TRBV20-1 with TRBJ2-1; 7 bases map to TRBD2. The CDR3 runs to 15 residues. Losses at the gene ends were 1 base for V and 5 bases for J; bases not matched to a gene: 8. The germline gives CDR1 DFQATT, CDR2 SNEGSKA (reference sequence). The CDR3 sequence: CSARVLGRTHNEQFF. The CDR3 DNA is TGCAGTGCTAGAGTCCTCGGGAGGACCCACAATGAGCAGTTCTTC.

The rearrangement links TRBV7-9 to TRBJ2-3; no clear D. The CDR3 sequence is 12 residues long. The germline gives CDR1 SEHNR, CDR2 FQNEAQ (reference sequence). Trimming cost V 7 bases and J 0 bases, with 5 bases left between them. CDR3 nucleotide sequence: TGTGCCAGCACCCAAAGCACAGATACGCAGTATTTT. Translated, it gives CASTQSTDTQYF.

The chain recombines TRBV11-2 with TRBJ1-1; D unclear. V lost 0 bases, J lost 1 base, and 9 bases lay in between. Germline CDR1 is SGHAT and CDR2 is FQNNGV. CDR3 length equals 15 residues. For the CDR3, the DNA is TGTGCCAGCAGCTTAGAGCAGGCTTCGAACACTGAAGCTTTCTTT. Amino acid sequence: CASSLEQASNTEAFF.

This clonotype came up many times. The chain has TRBV20-1 and TRBJ2-3; unclear D gene. Germline CDR1 is DFQATT and CDR2 is SNEGSKA (reference sequence). V was trimmed by 5 bases and J by 1 base, leaving 4 bases between them. This CDR3 is 11 amino acids long. The CDR3: CSAFGTDTQYF. CDR3 DNA: TGCAGTGCTTTTGGCACAGATACGCAGTATTTT.

As regards this clonotype: At one boundary the junction diverges from the germline segment, which might be a read error. V usage is TRBV5-1 and J usage is TRBJ2-1; D is perhaps TRBD1 (5 bases). Germline V gives CDR1 SGHRS, CDR2 YFSETQ. The CDR3 runs to 14 residues. In nucleotides, the CDR3 is TGCACCAGCAGCTCCCAGGGTGGGGACAATGAGCAGTTCTTC. Residues: CTSSSQGGDNEQFF.

This clonotype was seen a handful of times. The chain carries TRBV27 and TRBJ2-7, with D possibly being TRBD2 (6 bases). The CDR3 spans 16 residues. Trimming cost V 0 bases and J 2 bases, with 14 bases left between them. Germline V CDR1 and CDR2: MNHEY, SMNVEV (reference sequence). CDR3: CASSLSKGTPAYEQYF. The CDR3 nucleotides are TGTGCCAGCAGTTTATCGAAGGGGACTCCAGCCTACGAGCAGTACTTC.

Comment on this clonotype: Being one base from a much bigger clone, this may be a read error. V gene TRBV5-1 combines with J gene TRBJ2-5; tentative D call: TRBD2 (5 bases). Germline V CDR1 and CDR2: SGHRS, YFSETQ. The CDR3 loop spans 12 amino acids. V was clipped by 4 bases and J by 1 base, with 5 bases between them. The CDR3 coding sequence is TGCGCCAGCAGCCGGGGCCAAGAGACCCAGTACTTC. Its protein product is CASSRGQETQYF.

This clonotype was found many times. V is TRBV24-1 and J is TRBJ2-1, with D possibly called TRBD1 or TRBD2 (5 bases each). V lost 7 bases and J lost 5, with 14 bases in between. The CDR3 loop spans 14 amino acids. The germline V gene has CDR1 KGHDR and CDR2 SFDVKD. The CDR3, as DNA: TGTGCCACCAGGAGGGGATGGGGGAACAATGAGCAGTTCTTC. As protein: CATRRGWGNNEQFF.

V and J are TRBV2 and TRBJ2-5; 9 nucleotides match TRBD2. The ends lost 1 base at V and 11 bases at J; junction bases unmatched: 2. The V gene's germline CDR1 is SNHLY and CDR2 FYNNEI. The CDR3 extends over 12 amino acids. CDR3: CASSEVSGGQYF. CDR3 bases: TGTGCCAGCAGTGAAGTTAGCGGGGGTCAGTACTTC.

J is TRBJ1-1 and V is TRBV11-2, with D hard to call. The V gene's germline CDR1 is SGHAT and CDR2 FQNNGV. V was shortened by 2 bases and J by 2 bases, with 9 bases between the two germline ends. The CDR3 is 14 amino acids. The CDR3 loop is CASSLFTGNTEAFF. The DNA of the CDR3 is TGTGCCAGCAGCTTATTCACTGGCAACACTGAAGCTTTCTTT. Based on the CDR3 plus reference TRBV11-2 and TRBJ1-1, the full variable domain is EAGVAQSPRYKIIEKRQSVAFWCNPISGHATLYWYQQILGQGPKLLIQFQNNGVVDDSQLPKDRFSAERLKGVDSTLKIQPAKLEDSAVYLCASSLFTGNTEAFFGQGTRLTVV.

For this clonotype: It may be a read error: a sequence one base away is much more abundant. The V and J genes are TRBV28 and TRBJ2-7, with D unclear. The J call may be in error: the DNA end matches TRBJ2-5 better. This CDR3 spans 11 amino acids. The germline gives CDR1 MDHEN, CDR2 SYDVKM. The CDR3 protein is CASSLYGTQYF. The CDR3 coding sequence is TGTGCCAGCAGTTTATATGGGACCCAGTACTTC.

This clonotype has only a few counts. This chain uses TRBV24-1 with TRBJ2-1; 11 positions agree with TRBD2. The CDR3 length is 16 residues. V trimming: 3 bases; J trimming: 2 bases; junction bases outside the gene matches: 2. Germline-derived CDR1 and CDR2 are KGHDR and SFDVKD. This CDR3 reads CATSDPSGRTYNEQFF. The DNA for the CDR3 is TGTGCCACCAGTGATCCTAGCGGGAGGACCTACAATGAGCAGTTCTTC.